What follows are 22 T cell receptor beta chains derived from one specimen sequenced in a study of OX40 agonist ivuxolimab in advanced cancers. Assay used: immunoSEQ multiplex PCR; TCRdb lists only in-frame clones, some missing. The sample has 65,000 to 70,000 clones; about 89% are singletons. The sequencing here drew on CD4+ or CD8+ T cells sorted from blood, taken in a trial of the OX40 agonist ivuxolimab. Source of these receptors: an adult with an advanced solid tumor such as melanoma, head and neck, liver or kidney cancer.

The genes are TRBV28 and TRBJ2-7; 7 bases line up with TRBD2. The J segment lost 2 bases and the V segment lost 2 bases, leaving 3 bases of the junction unmatched. CDR1 and CDR2 from the germline V gene are MDHEN and SYDVKM. CDR3 length equals 14 residues. CDR3: CASSLGGRAYEQYF. The CDR3 DNA reads TGTGCCAGCAGTTTAGGCGGGAGAGCCTACGAGCAGTACTTC.

This rearrangement joins TRBV6-5 to TRBJ1-1; D unresolved. This CDR3 spans 14 amino acids. Trimming left V 4 bases short and J 1 base short, with 10 bases between. CDR1 and CDR2 (germline): MNHEY, SVGAGI. The CDR3 sequence is CASSSDLWNTEAFF. CDR3 DNA: TGTGCCAGCAGTTCGGACCTTTGGAACACTGAAGCTTTCTTT.

The genes are TRBV6-5 and TRBJ2-1; 8 bases line up with TRBD2. CDR1 is MNHEY and CDR2 is SVGAGI in the germline V gene. V was clipped by 10 bases and J by 4 bases; unmatched bases: 9. The CDR3 extends over 14 amino acids. This chain's CDR3 is CATGRDLSYNEQFF. CDR3 sequence (DNA): TGTGCCACCGGGAGGGACTTATCATACAATGAGCAGTTCTTC.

The chain joins TRBV6-1 to TRBJ2-7, with 8 bases lining up with TRBD2. V trimming: 2 bases; J trimming: 0 bases; junction bases outside the gene matches: 6. This CDR3 spans 16 amino acids. The germline V gene encodes CDR1 MNHNS and CDR2 SASEGT. CDR3 in amino acids: CASSEKGSGGSYEQYF. For the CDR3, the DNA is TGTGCCAGCAGTGAAAAGGGCAGCGGGGGCTCCTACGAGCAGTACTTC.

The chain employs TRBV5-8 and TRBJ1-1; 7 bases map to TRBD1. Germline lookup yields CDR1 SGHTS and CDR2 YDEGEE. V was pared by 3 bases and J by 4 bases, with 3 bases of the junction left unmatched. The CDR3 is 13 residues long. CDR3 DNA: TGTGCCAGCAGCTCGACAGGGCTCACTGAAGCTTTCTTT. Residues: CASSSTGLTEAFF.

Written as DNA, the CDR3 is TGTGCCAGCACCCTGTCCGGGACAGGGACAGATACGCAGTATTTT. It specifies CASTLSGTGTDTQYF. V gene TRBV28 combines with J gene TRBJ2-3; 9 positions agree with TRBD1. Germline V lookup: CDR1 MDHEN, CDR2 SYDVKM. The J segment lost 3 bases and the V segment lost 7 bases, leaving 8 bases of the junction unmatched. The CDR3 is made up of 15 amino acids.

The genes are TRBV28 and TRBJ1-4; D is ambiguous. This CDR3 contains 14 residues. V gave up 2 bases and J gave up 6 bases, with 10 bases separating them. Per the germline V gene, CDR1 is MDHEN and CDR2 is SYDVKM. The CDR3 spells CASSLKGSYEKLFF. In DNA, the CDR3 is TGTGCCAGCAGTTTAAAGGGCTCATATGAAAAACTGTTTTTT.

The chain links TRBV29-1 to TRBJ2-5; D is unclear. The V gene lost 3 bases and the J gene lost 5 bases, with 10 bases spanning the gap. This CDR3 comprises 12 residues. From germline, CDR1 is SQVTM and CDR2 ANQGSEA. CDR3 coding DNA: TGCAGCGTTGATGGCAACTCGGAGACCCAGTACTTC. Translating it yields CSVDGNSETQYF.

CDR3 region: CASSQLSGGRGTEAFF. The CDR3 DNA reads TGTGCCAGCAGCCAACTGTCAGGGGGCCGGGGCACTGAAGCTTTCTTT. V is TRBV14 and J is TRBJ1-1; 8 bases agree with TRBD1. CDR1 SGHDN and CDR2 FVKESK come from the germline V gene. V dropped 2 bases and J dropped 4; count of bases not matched to a gene: 9. The CDR3 loop spans 16 amino acids. Complete variable domain (other parts from reference TRBV14 and TRBJ1-1): EAGVTQFPSHSVIEKGQTVTLRCDPISGHDNLYWYRRVMGKEIKFLLHFVKESKQDESGMPNNRFLAERTGGTYSTLKVQPAELEDSGVYFCASSQLSGGRGTEAFFGQGTRLTVV.

This chain connects TRBV2 to TRBJ2-7; D gene unclear. V was trimmed by 8 bases and J by 7 bases, leaving 3 bases between them. From germline, CDR1 is SNHLY and CDR2 FYNNEI. The CDR3 extends over 8 amino acids. The chain's CDR3 is CASPEQYF. CDR3 nucleotides: TGTGCCAGCCCTGAGCAGTACTTC.

The rearrangement links TRBV27 to TRBJ1-5, with 8 bases matching TRBD1. The CDR3 is 16 amino acids. J lost 2 bases, V lost 5 bases, and 8 bases had no gene match. Germline V gene lookup returns CDR1 MNHEY and CDR2 SMNVEV (reference sequence). CDR3 residues: CASSQKTGVGNQPQHF. The CDR3 DNA reads TGTGCCAGCAGTCAAAAGACAGGGGTTGGCAATCAGCCCCAGCATTTT.

The genes are TRBV30 and TRBJ1-4; D is unclear. Germline V gene lookup returns CDR1 GTSNPN and CDR2 SVGIG (reference sequence). The CDR3 spans 14 residues. V lost 0 bases, J lost 0 bases, and 5 bases lay in between. CDR3 in DNA: TGTGCCTGGAGTGTACAGACAACTAATGAAAAACTGTTTTTT. It specifies CAWSVQTTNEKLFF.

V is TRBV4-1 and J is TRBJ2-1; 9 nucleotides line up with TRBD2. The trim removed 5 bases at V and 7 bases at J, leaving 6 bases unmatched. The CDR3 spans 14 residues. Germline V gives CDR1 MGHRA, CDR2 YSYEKL. In DNA form, the CDR3 reads TGCGCCAGCAGCTTAGGACTAGCGAATAATGAGCAGTTCTTC. Translating it yields CASSLGLANNEQFF.

Only one count was recorded for this clone. A junction boundary mismatches the germline segment, possibly from a read error. This rearrangement joins TRBV2 to TRBJ2-5, with unresolved D. This CDR3 is built from 12 residues. From germline, CDR1 is SNHLY and CDR2 FYNNEI. The CDR3 here is CAGSRADETQYF. The CDR3 DNA reads as TGTGCCGGCAGTAGAGCCGATGAGACCCAGTACTTC.

V usage is TRBV19 and J usage is TRBJ2-3; TRBD1 matches at 9 bases. The CDR3 sequence is 16 residues long. Germline V gene data show CDR1 as LNHDA and CDR2 as SQIVND (reference sequence). V dropped 3 bases and J dropped 0; count of bases not matched to a gene: 4. Here the CDR3 reads CASSIPGQGSTDTQYF. CDR3 in DNA: TGTGCCAGTAGTATCCCCGGACAGGGGAGCACAGATACGCAGTATTTT.

V and J are TRBV6-5 and TRBJ2-7; either TRBD1 or TRBD2 may supply D (6 bases each). The germline gives CDR1 MNHEY, CDR2 SVGAGI. Trimming pared 3 bases from V and 4 bases from J, leaving 19 bases between. This CDR3 comprises 16 residues. The DNA for the CDR3 is TGTGCCAGCAGTTATACCGGCGGGACATTTCGATACGAGCAGTACTTC. It yields the protein CASSYTGGTFRYEQYF.

The CDR3 sequence is CARRGDIQYF. CDR3 DNA: TGTGCCCGCCGCGGGGACATTCAGTACTTC. The chain carries TRBV21-1 and TRBJ2-4; no DNA check was done on the table's D call, TRBD2. TRBV21-1 is a pseudogene. The CDR3 has 10 residues.

The genes are TRBV11-2 and TRBJ2-1, with no clear D. From germline, CDR1 is SGHAT and CDR2 FQNNGV. The CDR3 runs 17 residues. With 6 bases removed from V and 0 bases from J, the gap between germline ends came to 18 bases. CDR3 sequence reads: CASRLASTPSSYNEQFF. For the CDR3, the DNA is TGTGCCAGCAGATTGGCTTCGACTCCGAGCTCCTACAATGAGCAGTTCTTC.

This sequence joins TRBV6-5 and TRBJ1-2; D is uncertain. This CDR3 contains 13 residues. CDR1 MNHEY and CDR2 SVGAGI come from the germline V gene. V lost 10 bases and J lost 5, with 17 bases in between. The CDR3 sequence is CATIDPLVYGYTF. CDR3 in DNA: TGTGCCACCATAGACCCACTGGTATATGGCTACACCTTC.

This clone was observed a single time. The chain has TRBV27 and TRBJ1-1; TRBD1 is a possible D gene (5 bases). Trimming took off 5 bases at V and 4 bases at J, with 14 bases between the two ends. Per germline, CDR1 MNHEY and CDR2 SMNVEV (reference sequence). CDR3 length equals 14 residues. CDR3 bases: TGTGCCAGCAGTCCCTTGGGGGTTCGCACTGAAGCTTTCTTT. It is translated as CASSPLGVRTEAFF.

The chain links TRBV2 to TRBJ2-1; TRBD2 matches 13 bases. This CDR3 has 15 residues. Germline values: CDR1 SNHLY, CDR2 FYNNEI. V dropped 5 bases and J dropped 8; count of bases not matched to a gene: 6. The CDR3 coding sequence is TGTGCCAGCAGTTCGACTAGCGGGAGGATCGATGAGCAGTTCTTC. It is translated as CASSSTSGRIDEQFF. The entire variable domain, with the rest obtained from reference TRBV2 and TRBJ2-1, is as follows: EPEVTQTPSHQVTQMGQEVILRCVPISNHLYFYWYRQILGQKVEFLVSFYNNEISEKSEIFDDQFSVERPDGSNFTLKIRSTKLEDSAMYFCASSSTSGRIDEQFFGPGTRLTVL.

This chain joins TRBV27 and TRBJ1-2, with D perhaps TRBD1 (5 bases). This CDR3 has 14 residues. Germline CDR1 MNHEY, CDR2 SMNVEV (reference sequence). V was cut by 4 bases and J by 8 bases, with 17 bases left in between. The CDR3 region has the DNA TGTGCCAGCAGTTCTGAGAGATGGGGGACCGGCTACACCTTC. Translating gives CASSSERWGTGYTF.